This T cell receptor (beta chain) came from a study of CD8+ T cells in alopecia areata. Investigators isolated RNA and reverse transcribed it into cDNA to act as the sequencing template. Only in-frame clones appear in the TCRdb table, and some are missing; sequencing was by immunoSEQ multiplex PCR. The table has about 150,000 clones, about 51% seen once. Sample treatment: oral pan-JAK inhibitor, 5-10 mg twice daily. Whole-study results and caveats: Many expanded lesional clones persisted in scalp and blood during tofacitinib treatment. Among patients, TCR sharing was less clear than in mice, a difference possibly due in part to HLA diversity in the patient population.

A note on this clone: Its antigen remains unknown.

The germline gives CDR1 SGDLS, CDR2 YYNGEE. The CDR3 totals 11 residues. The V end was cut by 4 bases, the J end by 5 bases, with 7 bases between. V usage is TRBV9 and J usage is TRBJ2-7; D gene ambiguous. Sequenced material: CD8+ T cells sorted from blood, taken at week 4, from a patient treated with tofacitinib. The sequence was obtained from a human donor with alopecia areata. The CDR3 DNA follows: TGTGCCAGCAGCTCTGGGGACGAGCAGTACTTC. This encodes CASSSGDEQYF.